The sequence of this TCR beta chain was determined in a study of blood T cell repertoires in COVID-19 (dated by TCRdb to between 2020 and 2021). The study in broad terms: Collaborator samples came from the United States, Italy and Spain and covered acute and convalescent phases of COVID-19. The material from the prospective study consisted of cDNA or gDNA derived from T cells, B-cell-depleted T cells, or PBMCs. Subjects who had been exposed to COVID-19, were actively infected with it, or had recovered from it provided the deeply sampled blood TCRbeta repertoires that made up the dataset. A freely available public database, intended as a resource for researchers studying the immune response to SARS-CoV-2, is where the repertoires were released. The samples were drawn from the first 160 participants of the ongoing ImmuneRACE study and from 950 to 1,500 subjects provided by 6 global collaborators. A de-identified subject ID, COVID-19 status, age in years and sex were almost always included in the sample metadata. HLA class I and class II types, where available, came from metadata supplied by the sample provider rather than from assay-based typing.

Whole blood was collected in K2EDTA tubes by collaborating institutions according to the institutions' own protocols. For TCRbeta analysis, collaborator samples were shipped as frozen whole blood, as isolated PBMCs, or as DNA extracted from either sample type. The CDR3 starts with the cysteine, ends with the phenylalanine, and has 15 residues. The sequence is cut down to CDR3 DNA, 45 bases in frame from base 1. CDR1 and CDR2, looked up from the germline V gene (reference sequence), are SEHNR and FQNEAQ. Here V drops 4 bases and J drops 7 bases, and the junction holds 6 bases not matched to any gene. Of note for this clone: What antigen it recognizes has not been identified. No base-level quality is on record; no much larger clone is a single base apart.

TCRbeta CDR3 regions were amplified from genomic DNA using the immunoSEQ Assay, a bias-controlled multiplex PCR. The study's own analysis went as follows. The number of nucleated cells in each sample was estimated by amplification of reference gene primers within the assay. Sequence reads were collapsed and filtered to measure the absolute abundance of every unique TCRbeta CDR3 rearrangement. For each sample, productive Simpson clonality was calculated as the square root of Simpson's diversity index across productive rearrangements. TCRdb provides this immuneACCESS table in a form limited to in-frame rearrangements. Some clones are lacking; in checked studies, under half of them reflect an unresolved V gene, and why the rest are absent is not known. The V and J calls and the clone size are those of that table, but D and trimming were determined from the DNA. Recorded for this sample are about 54,000 clones; 85% to 95% of them occurred a single time. The ten largest clones take up roughly 3.9% of the sample.

Findings and caveats that apply to the study as a whole: The amount of clinical and demographic metadata varied by source and participant and was provided uncurated.

Sequences were obtained from peripheral blood. The sequence was obtained from a man in his fifties with acute or convalescent COVID-19. The chain links TRBV7-9 with TRBJ2-3; 12 middle bases align to TRBD1. This receptor has the CDR3 CASSWDRGRENTQYF. The nucleotide sequence is given as TGTGCCAGCAGCTGGGACAGGGGGCGGGAGAATACGCAGTATTTT.